The 26 T cell receptor beta chains in this list originate from one sample, sequenced in a study of PD-1 blockade in classical Hodgkin lymphoma. Assay: immunoSEQ multiplex PCR; the TCRdb copy retains only in-frame clones and omits some. The table lists more than 40,000 clones, 60% to 80% of them singletons. Time point here: cycle 4 day 1 (C4D1), after 6 weeks of nivolumab. Autologous stem cell transplantation was followed by relapse in every patient, and brentuximab vedotin exposure varied. This sample comprised peripheral blood mononuclear cells (PBMCs), obtained before the fourth cycle of nivolumab. The receptors originated from a human donor with classical Hodgkin lymphoma.

The chain recombines TRBV9 with TRBJ2-7; tentative D call: TRBD1 (9 bases). Germline CDR1 reads SGDLS; CDR2 reads YYNGEE. The germline V and J ends were trimmed by 4 bases and 7 bases, with 24 bases remaining between them. The CDR3 spans 16 residues. The CDR3 nucleotides are TGTGCCAGCAGCCCGGGGGGGACAGGGACATCGGGAGAGCAGTACTTC. Amino acid sequence: CASSPGGTGTSGEQYF.

This clone has only a few counts. The V gene is TRBV19, the J gene TRBJ2-3; TRBD2 agrees at 9 bases. The CDR3 totals 16 residues. Trimming at V came to 7 bases and at J to 2 bases, leaving 10 bases not matched to a gene. The germline V gene encodes CDR1 LNHDA and CDR2 SQIVND (reference sequence). CDR3 sequence: CASTPSGGPSTDTQYF. The CDR3, as DNA: TGTGCCAGTACCCCAAGCGGGGGGCCATCCACAGATACGCAGTATTTT. The full variable domain, rest sourced from reference TRBV19 and TRBJ2-3, is DGGITQSPKYLFRKEGQNVTLSCEQNLNHDAMYWYRQDPGQGLRLIYYSQIVNDFQKGDIAEGYSVSREKKESFPLTVTSAQKNPTAFYLCASTPSGGPSTDTQYFGPGTRLTVL.

This clone is medium-sized in the sample. The rearrangement joins TRBV7-9 to TRBJ1-6, with TRBD1 as a possible D gene (5 bases). Germline values: CDR1 SEHNR, CDR2 FQNEAQ (reference sequence). CDR3 length equals 15 residues. V was pared by 3 bases and J by 5 bases, with 11 bases between. The CDR3 loop is CASSLGLADNSPLHF. As DNA, the CDR3 is TGTGCCAGCAGCTTGGGACTCGCTGATAATTCACCCCTCCACTTT.

This clone occurred a few times. The chain combines TRBV4-1 with TRBJ2-1, with D perhaps TRBD2 (5 bases). Germline V gene data show CDR1 as MGHRA and CDR2 as YSYEKL. The CDR3 is made up of 18 amino acids. Trimming took 2 bases from V and 5 from J, leaving 22 bases between them. CDR3 DNA sequence: TGCGCCAGCAGCCAACTAGATATGGGTTTTGGAGGAAACAATGAGCAGTTCTTC. This sequence encodes CASSQLDMGFGGNNEQFF.

V and J are TRBV4-1 and TRBJ2-2; 9 nucleotides line up with TRBD2. The CDR3 is made up of 19 amino acids. The germline V gene encodes CDR1 MGHRA and CDR2 YSYEKL. J was trimmed by 5 bases and V by 1 base; bases with no gene match: 14. The CDR3 here is CASSQVEIAGAPGTGELFF. CDR3 bases: TGCGCCAGCAGCCAAGTAGAGATAGCGGGGGCCCCGGGGACCGGGGAGCTGTTTTTT.

This clone was counted only a few times. The rearrangement links TRBV9 to TRBJ2-7, with D possibly being TRBD1 (6 bases). V lost 3 bases and J lost 2, with 21 bases in between. Germline CDR1 SGDLS, CDR2 YYNGEE. This CDR3 is built from 17 residues. CDR3 residues: CASSAGETGVGAYEQYF. The CDR3 bases are TGTGCCAGCAGCGCAGGGGAGACAGGAGTGGGAGCCTACGAGCAGTACTTC.

The gene calls are TRBV25-1 and TRBJ2-1; D unresolved. The CDR3 has 13 amino acids. Germline CDR1 is MGHDK and CDR2 is SYGVNS. The V and J ends lost 4 bases and 2 bases respectively, with 6 bases between them. The CDR3, as DNA: TGTGCCAGCAGTGGTGGGACCTACAATGAGCAGTTCTTC. Translated, it gives CASSGGTYNEQFF.

Written as DNA, the CDR3 is TGTGCCAGCAACAAGGCGGGACTAGCGGACTCCTACGAGCAGTACTTC. Amino acids: CASNKAGLADSYEQYF. V is TRBV2 and J is TRBJ2-7; 11 bases fit TRBD2. The CDR3 runs to 16 residues. Germline V gene sequence: CDR1 SNHLY, CDR2 FYNNEI. V dropped 7 bases and J dropped 0; count of bases not matched to a gene: 8. The full variable domain, completed using reference TRBV2 and TRBJ2-7, is EPEVTQTPSHQVTQMGQEVILRCVPISNHLYFYWYRQILGQKVEFLVSFYNNEISEKSEIFDDQFSVERPDGSNFTLKIRSTKLEDSAMYFCASNKAGLADSYEQYFGPGTRLTVT.

The rearrangement joins TRBV14 to TRBJ1-2, with D unclear. Germline V gives CDR1 SGHDN, CDR2 FVKESK. V lost 4 bases, J lost 7 bases, and 13 bases lay in between. The CDR3 extends over 13 amino acids. This CDR3 reads CASSRWEGSGYTF. The DNA for the CDR3 is TGTGCCAGCAGCCGTTGGGAGGGAAGTGGCTACACCTTC.

This clone was found a few times. V gene TRBV6-5 combines with J gene TRBJ1-1; D is perhaps TRBD1 (5 bases). CDR3 length: 16 residues. V was shortened by 2 bases and J by 1 base, with 14 bases between the two germline ends. Germline CDR1 reads MNHEY; CDR2 reads SVGAGI. The CDR3 DNA sequence: TGTGCCAGCAGTTACAGAGAGGGGCGCCCGAACACTGAAGCTTTCTTT. It codes for CASSYREGRPNTEAFF.

The chain recombines TRBV6-1 with TRBJ1-2; 7 nucleotides agree with TRBD1. Looked up from germline, CDR1 is MNHNS and CDR2 is SASEGT. V lost 2 bases to trimming and J lost 13 bases; unmatched junction nucleotides: 13. This CDR3 is 14 amino acids long. The CDR3 sequence is CASSESYGTAVSTF. For the CDR3, the DNA is TGTGCCAGCAGTGAAAGTTATGGGACAGCCGTCAGCACCTTC.

The chain employs TRBV2 and TRBJ1-4; TRBD1 agrees at 7 bases. In germline, CDR1 is SNHLY, CDR2 FYNNEI. The CDR3 totals 15 residues. V was pared by 0 bases and J by 5 bases, with 3 bases of the junction left unmatched. DNA for the CDR3: TGTGCCAGCAGTGAAGCCCGGGACAGAAATGAAAAACTGTTTTTT. This translates into CASSEARDRNEKLFF. The complete variable domain, with remaining parts taken from reference TRBV2 and TRBJ1-4, reads EPEVTQTPSHQVTQMGQEVILRCVPISNHLYFYWYRQILGQKVEFLVSFYNNEISEKSEIFDDQFSVERPDGSNFTLKIRSTKLEDSAMYFCASSEARDRNEKLFFGSGTQLSVL.

Regarding this clone: One end of the junction fails to match germline, which may point to a read error. The chain recombines TRBV5-1 with TRBJ1-1, with a tentative D call TRBD1 (5 bases). This CDR3 contains 12 residues. CDR1 SGHRS and CDR2 YFSETQ come from the germline V gene. The CDR3 DNA sequence: TGTGCCAGCAGCTTAAGGGGCACTGAAGCTTTCTTT. Translated, it gives CASSLRGTEAFF. The variable domain in full, completed from reference TRBV5-1 and TRBJ1-1, reads KAGVTQTPRYLIKTRGQQVTLSCSPISGHRSVSWYQQTPGQGLQFLFEYFSETQRNKGNFPGRFSGRQFSNSRSEMNVSTLELGDSALYLCASSLRGTEAFFGQGTRLTVV.

The genes are TRBV5-1 and TRBJ1-4; the match to TRBD1 covers 10 bases. The V and J ends lost 2 bases and 6 bases, in that order; junction bases with no gene match: 7. CDR3 size: 16 residues. Germline values: CDR1 SGHRS, CDR2 YFSETQ. The CDR3 spells CASSFRDRGYDEKLFF. The CDR3 DNA follows: TGCGCCAGCAGCTTCCGGGACAGGGGATATGATGAAAAACTGTTTTTT.

By share, this clone counts as medium-sized. This chain connects TRBV15 to TRBJ1-5, with D perhaps matching TRBD1 (6 bases). This CDR3 has 15 amino acids. Trimming took off 3 bases at V and 3 bases at J, with 12 bases between the two ends. The germline gives CDR1 LNHNV, CDR2 YYDKDF (reference sequence). Here the CDR3 DNA reads TGTGCCACCAGCAGCGGCAGGGGTGCCAATCAGCCCCAGCATTTT. It yields the protein CATSSGRGANQPQHF.

This clone was picked up a small number of times. The rearrangement uses TRBV4-1 and TRBJ1-5; D ambiguous. The CDR3 covers 18 residues. Trimming removed 3 bases at V and 5 bases at J, with 23 bases between. The germline CDR1 and CDR2 sequences are MGHRA and YSYEKL. DNA of the CDR3: TGCGCCAGCAGCCATATCAATTTAGGGTTCAGTTCGGATCAGCCCCAGCATTTT. Translation: CASSHINLGFSSDQPQHF.

CDR3 in amino acids: CASSLGAIGHSGYTF. In nucleotides, the CDR3 is TGTGCCAGCAGCTTAGGGGCGATTGGGCACTCCGGCTACACCTTC. The V gene is TRBV7-9, the J gene TRBJ1-2, with D hard to call. CDR1 is SEHNR, CDR2 FQNEAQ, per germline (reference sequence). This CDR3 comprises 15 residues. Trimming left V 1 base short and J 8 bases short, with 17 bases between. The full variable domain, in which reference TRBV7-9 and TRBJ1-2 provide the parts outside the CDR3, is DTGVSQNPRHKITKRGQNVTFRCDPISEHNRLYWYRQTLGQGPEFLTYFQNEAQLEKSRLLSDRFSAERPKGSFSTLEIQRTEQGDSAMYLCASSLGAIGHSGYTFGSGTRLTVV.

V and J are TRBV4-1 and TRBJ1-4; no reliable D call. Between the trimmed V and J ends, which lost 3 bases and 4 bases, there was a span of 12 bases. The CDR3 totals 15 residues. CDR1 and CDR2 from the germline V gene are MGHRA and YSYEKL. CDR3 nucleotide sequence: TGCGCCAGCAGCCACGACCGGGCCCATAATGAAAAACTGTTTTTT. This gives the protein CASSHDRAHNEKLFF.

J is TRBJ2-3 and V is TRBV5-1; D is ambiguous. Trimming took off 4 bases at V and 5 bases at J, with 8 bases between the two ends. There are 12 residues in the CDR3. Germline V gives CDR1 SGHRS, CDR2 YFSETQ. The chain's CDR3 is CASSGGRDTQYF. Written as DNA, the CDR3 is TGCGCCAGCAGCGGCGGTAGAGATACGCAGTATTTT.

CDR3 nucleotides: TGTGCCAGCAGTGACGCTCCCGATTCGAACACCGGGGAGCTGTTTTTT. Amino acid sequence: CASSDAPDSNTGELFF. V and J are TRBV6-4 and TRBJ2-2; D uncertain. Per germline, CDR1 MRHNA and CDR2 SNTAGT. The V gene lost 2 bases and the J gene lost 0 bases, with 10 bases spanning the gap. The CDR3 loop spans 16 amino acids.

The rearrangement uses TRBV5-1 and TRBJ2-7; D is uncertain. The CDR3 consists of 14 residues. Germline V lookup: CDR1 SGHRS, CDR2 YFSETQ. V lost 4 bases to trimming and J lost 2 bases, with 13 bases between them. The chain's CDR3 is CASSLDPSPYEQYF. Here the CDR3 DNA reads TGCGCCAGCAGCCTGGACCCGTCCCCCTACGAGCAGTACTTC.

V gene TRBV15 combines with J gene TRBJ2-1; 8 bases are a match to TRBD2. In germline, CDR1 is LNHNV, CDR2 YYDKDF (reference sequence). This CDR3 comprises 16 residues. V lost 0 bases, J lost 8 bases, and 9 bases stayed unmatched. Here the CDR3 DNA reads TGTGCCACCAGCAGAGATTCGGGGGGGCCGTCTTATGAGCAGTTCTTC. Encoded protein: CATSRDSGGPSYEQFF.

This clone was found once. The V call is TRBV28, the J call TRBJ2-7, with a tentative D call TRBD1 (6 bases). The V gene lost 5 bases and the J gene lost 3 bases, with 11 bases spanning the gap. Germline V CDR1 and CDR2: MDHEN, SYDVKM. The CDR3 is 13 amino acids. The CDR3 DNA reads TGTGCCAGCAGTCCTCCGGACAGCTACGAGCAGTACTTC. Translation: CASSPPDSYEQYF.

This sequence joins TRBV2 and TRBJ1-1; 8 bases align to TRBD1. The V gene end was trimmed by 1 base and the J gene end by 2 bases; junction bases not matched to a gene: 3. The CDR3 is made up of 15 amino acids. Germline loops: CDR1 SNHLY, CDR2 FYNNEI. This CDR3 is CASSEGDRPNTEAFF. The DNA of the CDR3 is TGTGCCAGCAGTGAAGGGGACAGGCCTAACACTGAAGCTTTCTTT.

This clone has only a few counts. The V call is TRBV5-1, the J call TRBJ1-1; TRBD1 agrees at 8 bases. The V gene end was trimmed by 3 bases and the J gene end by 3 bases; junction bases not matched to a gene: 7. Germline CDR1 and CDR2: SGHRS and YFSETQ. The CDR3 has 15 residues. In DNA, the CDR3 is TGCGCCAGCAGCTATAGACAGGGGTCGGACACTGAAGCTTTCTTT. Translated: CASSYRQGSDTEAFF.

V gene TRBV7-9 combines with J gene TRBJ2-3; 11 bases align to TRBD1. The CDR3 length is 15 residues. V dropped 4 bases and J dropped 3; count of bases not matched to a gene: 3. The V gene's germline CDR1 is SEHNR and CDR2 FQNEAQ (reference sequence). The CDR3 region has the DNA TGTGCCAGCAGCTCAGGACAGGGGGCTACAGATACGCAGTATTTT. It translates to CASSSGQGATDTQYF.